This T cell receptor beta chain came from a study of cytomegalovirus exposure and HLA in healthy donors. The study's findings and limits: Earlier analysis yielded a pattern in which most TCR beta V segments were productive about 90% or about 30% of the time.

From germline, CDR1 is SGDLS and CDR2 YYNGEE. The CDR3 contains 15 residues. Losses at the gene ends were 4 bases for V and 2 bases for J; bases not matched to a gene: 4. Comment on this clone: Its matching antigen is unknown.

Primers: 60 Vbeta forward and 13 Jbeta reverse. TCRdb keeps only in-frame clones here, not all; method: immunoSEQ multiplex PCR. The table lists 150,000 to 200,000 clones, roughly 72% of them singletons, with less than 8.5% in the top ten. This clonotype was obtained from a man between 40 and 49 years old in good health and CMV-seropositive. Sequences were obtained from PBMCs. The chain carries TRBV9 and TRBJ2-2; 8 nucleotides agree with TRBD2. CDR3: CASSFSGVNTGELFF. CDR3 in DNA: TGTGCCAGCAGCTTTAGCGGGGTAAACACCGGGGAGCTGTTTTTT.